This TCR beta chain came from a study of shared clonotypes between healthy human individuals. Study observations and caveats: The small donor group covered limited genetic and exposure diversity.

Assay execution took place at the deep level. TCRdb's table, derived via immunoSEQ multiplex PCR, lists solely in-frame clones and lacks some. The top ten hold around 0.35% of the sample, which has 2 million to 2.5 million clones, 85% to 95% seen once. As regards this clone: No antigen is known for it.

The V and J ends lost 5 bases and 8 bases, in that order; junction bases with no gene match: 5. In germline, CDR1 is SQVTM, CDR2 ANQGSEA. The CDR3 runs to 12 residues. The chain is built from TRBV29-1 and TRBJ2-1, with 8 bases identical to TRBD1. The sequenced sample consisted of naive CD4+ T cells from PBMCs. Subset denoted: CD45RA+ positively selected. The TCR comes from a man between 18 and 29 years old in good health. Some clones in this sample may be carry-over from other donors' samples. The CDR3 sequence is CSVIQGGYEQFF. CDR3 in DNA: TGCAGCGTTATACAGGGGGGCTATGAGCAGTTCTTC.